In this sample, the clone carrying this TCR beta chain turned up a few times. No antigen is known for it. This sample was taken from a study of T-cell reconstitution after alpha-beta-depleted transplantation in children. Whole-study results and caveats: Some patients owed their high day-60 TCRbeta diversity to surviving recipient T cells and thymic progenitors. The study reportedly traced alpha-beta T cells about two months after transplant to several hundred expanded graft clones.

V was clipped by 1 base and J by 0 bases; unmatched bases: 13. CDR1 LNHNV and CDR2 YYDKDF come from the germline V gene (reference sequence). The CDR3 length is 20 residues. A TCRbeta library incorporating unique molecular identifiers was prepared. Using its own MiXCR run on the PCR reads, TCRdb lists one record per CDR3 protein. Of around 580,000 distinct CDR3 sequences listed, more than 20% are singletons. The chain uses TRBV15 and TRBJ2-3, with 10 bases lining up with TRBD2. This TCR derives from a boy in the first two years of life with Wiskott-Aldrich syndrome, due to receive a stem cell transplant. Sequencing was performed on PBMCs, taken before TCRalphabeta/CD19-depleted stem cell transplant. CDR3 in amino acids: CATSRARAGGRSTSTDTQYF. The CDR3 coding sequence is TGTGCCACCAGCAGAGCTAGAGCGGGAGGGCGATCGACTAGCACAGATACGCAGTATTTT.